The TCR beta chain under discussion was sequenced for a study of T cell changes during pregnancy in multiple sclerosis. V was clipped by 9 bases and J by 2 bases, with 11 bases between them. CDR1 SGHRS and CDR2 YFSETQ come from the germline V gene. The CDR3 loop spans 12 amino acids. This clone was counted only a few times. Generated by immunoSEQ multiplex PCR, the TCRdb table keeps only in-frame clones and is missing some. The table has 80,000 to 95,000 clones, about 94% seen once. The clonotype originates from a female donor in good health, enrolled as a control in a pregnancy study. V gene TRBV5-1 combines with J gene TRBJ1-2; D is uncertain. Material: peripheral blood, obtained in the third trimester of pregnancy. The CDR3 bases are TGCGCCACATCCCCAGAAAACTATGGCTACACCTTC. Protein sequence: CATSPENYGYTF.